This T cell receptor (beta chain) was captured in a study of T cells in Graves' hyperthyroidism and ophthalmopathy. Study overall: Specimen type is peripheral blood, collected at initial diagnosis prior to any treatment. Study-level findings and limits: A model of 13 V-J features distinguished ophthalmopathy from stable hyperthyroidism.

This clonotype was seen many times. What it recognizes is unknown. TCR beta CDR3 region amplification was performed from RNA transcripts. Researchers ran a first-round RT-PCR on the TCR CDR3 using the HTBI primer set. TCRdb redid the calling of the multiplex PCR reads with MiXCR, one entry per CDR3 protein. In the table there are 250,000 to 350,000 distinct CDR3 sequences, around a sixth of which are singletons. The CDR3 is made up of 13 amino acids. V lost 8 bases to trimming and J lost 4 bases, with 11 bases between them. Germline V CDR1 and CDR2: PRHDT, FYEKMQ (reference sequence). The clonotype originates from a man under 40 with Graves' hyperthyroidism. Sequencing input: blood. V and J are TRBV13 and TRBJ2-2; a possible D gene is TRBD2 (5 bases). The chain's CDR3 is CASATSATGELFF. The CDR3 coding sequence is TGTGCCAGCGCAACTAGTGCCACCGGGGAGCTGTTTTTT.